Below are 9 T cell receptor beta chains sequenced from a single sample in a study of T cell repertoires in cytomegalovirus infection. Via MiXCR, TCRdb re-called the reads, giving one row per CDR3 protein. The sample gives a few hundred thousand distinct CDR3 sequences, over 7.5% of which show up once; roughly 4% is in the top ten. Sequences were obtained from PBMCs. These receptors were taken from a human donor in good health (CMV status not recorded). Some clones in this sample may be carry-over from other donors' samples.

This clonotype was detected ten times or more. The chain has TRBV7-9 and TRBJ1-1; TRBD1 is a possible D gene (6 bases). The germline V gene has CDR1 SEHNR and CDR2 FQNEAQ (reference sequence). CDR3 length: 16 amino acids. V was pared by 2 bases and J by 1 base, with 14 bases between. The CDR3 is CASSLSVGGPNTEAFF. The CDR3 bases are TGTGCCAGCAGCTTATCGGTCGGGGGGCCGAACACTGAAGCTTTCTTT. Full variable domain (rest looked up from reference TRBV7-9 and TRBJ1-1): DTGVSQNPRHKITKRGQNVTFRCDPISEHNRLYWYRQTLGQGPEFLTYFQNEAQLEKSRLLSDRFSAERPKGSFSTLEIQRTEQGDSAMYLCASSLSVGGPNTEAFFGQGTRLTVV.

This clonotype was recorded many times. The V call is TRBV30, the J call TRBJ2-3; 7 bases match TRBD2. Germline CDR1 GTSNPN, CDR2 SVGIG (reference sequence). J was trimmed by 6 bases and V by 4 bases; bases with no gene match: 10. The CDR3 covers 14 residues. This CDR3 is CAWTKGLISDTQYF. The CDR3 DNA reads TGTGCCTGGACCAAGGGACTAATTTCCGATACGCAGTATTTT.

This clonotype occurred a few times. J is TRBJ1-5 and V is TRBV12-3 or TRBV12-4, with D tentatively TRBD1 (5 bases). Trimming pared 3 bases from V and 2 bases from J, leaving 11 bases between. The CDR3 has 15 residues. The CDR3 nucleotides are TGTGCCAGCAGTTTCCGAGGGACGGGCAATCAGCCCCAGCATTTT. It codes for CASSFRGTGNQPQHF.

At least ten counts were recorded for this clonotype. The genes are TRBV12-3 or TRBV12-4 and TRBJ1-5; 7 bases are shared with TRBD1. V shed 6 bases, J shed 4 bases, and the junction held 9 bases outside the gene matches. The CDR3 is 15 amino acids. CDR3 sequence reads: CASSWQGTANQPQHF. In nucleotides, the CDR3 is TGTGCCAGCAGCTGGCAGGGGACAGCAAATCAGCCCCAGCATTTT.

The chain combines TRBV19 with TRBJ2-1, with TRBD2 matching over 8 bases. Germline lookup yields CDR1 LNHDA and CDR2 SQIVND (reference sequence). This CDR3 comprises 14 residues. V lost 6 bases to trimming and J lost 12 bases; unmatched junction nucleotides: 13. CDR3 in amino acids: CASRVAGRGRVQFF. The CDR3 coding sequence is TGTGCCAGTAGGGTAGCGGGGAGGGGGAGGGTGCAGTTCTTC.

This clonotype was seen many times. The chain's CDR3 is CASSFAPQGGYTF. CDR3 in DNA: TGTGCCAGCAGTTTTGCCCCACAGGGGGGCTACACCTTC. The chain has TRBV12-3 or TRBV12-4 and TRBJ1-2, with 7 bases aligning to TRBD1. V was clipped by 3 bases and J by 8 bases; unmatched bases: 6. This CDR3 spans 13 amino acids.

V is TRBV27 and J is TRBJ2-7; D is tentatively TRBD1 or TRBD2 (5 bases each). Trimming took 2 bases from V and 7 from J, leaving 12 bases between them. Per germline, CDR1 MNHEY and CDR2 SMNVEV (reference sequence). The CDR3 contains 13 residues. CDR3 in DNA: TGTGCCAGCAGTTTACCGGGACGGCCGGAGCAGTACTTC. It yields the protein CASSLPGRPEQYF.

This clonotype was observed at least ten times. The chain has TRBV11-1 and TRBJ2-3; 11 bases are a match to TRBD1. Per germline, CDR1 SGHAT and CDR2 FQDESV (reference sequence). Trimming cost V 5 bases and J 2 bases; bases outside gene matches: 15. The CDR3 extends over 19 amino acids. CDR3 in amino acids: CASSGKRDRGKEYTDTQYF. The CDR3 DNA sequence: TGTGCCAGCAGCGGAAAGCGGGACAGGGGGAAGGAGTACACAGATACGCAGTATTTT. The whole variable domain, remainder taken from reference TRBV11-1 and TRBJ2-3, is EAEVAQSPRYKITEKSQAVAFWCDPISGHATLYWYRQILGQGPELLVQFQDESVVDDSQLPKDRFSAERLKGVDSTLKIQPAELGDSAMYLCASSGKRDRGKEYTDTQYFGPGTRLTVL.

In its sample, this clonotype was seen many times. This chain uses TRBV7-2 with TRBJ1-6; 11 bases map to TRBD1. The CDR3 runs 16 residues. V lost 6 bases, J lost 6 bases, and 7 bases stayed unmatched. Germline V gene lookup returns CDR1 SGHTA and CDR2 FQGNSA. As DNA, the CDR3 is TGTGCCAGCAGTTCCGGGACAGGGGGAGGTAATTCACCCCTCCACTTT. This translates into CASSSGTGGGNSPLHF. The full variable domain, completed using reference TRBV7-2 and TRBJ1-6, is GAGVSQSPSNKVTEKGKDVELRCDPISGHTALYWYRQSLGQGLEFLIYFQGNSAPDKSGLPSDRFSAERTGGSVSTLTIQRTQQEDSAVYLCASSSGTGGGNSPLHFGNGTRLTVT.